This T cell receptor beta chain was recovered during a study of OX40 agonist ivuxolimab in advanced cancers. Study as a whole: Administration of intravenous ivuxolimab to patients occurred every 2 weeks at 0.01 to 10 mg/kg. Study-level points and caveats: People who partly responded at 0.1-3.0 mg/kg had some of the least clonal expansion seen. Both CD4+ and CD8+ T cell populations in blood had undergone clonal expansion by week 6 at 0.1 to 3.0 mg/kg.

Libraries were prepared by immunoSEQ multiplex PCR; TCRdb keeps only in-frame clonotypes and omits some of them. Counted here are some 98,000 clones, just under 95% occurring once; the ten biggest clones make up 0.26%. Germline V gene lookup returns CDR1 SEHNR and CDR2 FQNEAQ (reference sequence). There are 16 residues in the CDR3. Trimming removed 0 bases at V and 7 bases at J, with 15 bases between. Concerning this clone itself: What it binds is not known.

This clonotype was sampled from an adult with an advanced solid tumor such as melanoma, head and neck, liver or kidney cancer. This chain uses TRBV7-9 with TRBJ1-4, with no clear D. The sample here was CD4+ or CD8+ T cells sorted from blood, taken in a trial of the OX40 agonist ivuxolimab. The CDR3 sequence: CASSLAGNIFSEKLFF. Here the CDR3 DNA reads TGTGCCAGCAGCTTAGCGGGGAACATTTTTTCTGAAAAACTGTTTTTT.